This T cell receptor (beta chain) was retrieved from a study of a mutant IDH1 vaccine in newly diagnosed glioma. Study-wide context: Of treated patients, approximately 60% were men and approximately 40% women, averaging around 39 years. Before enrollment, the patients had been treated with radiotherapy alone, temozolomide alone, or both together. Most of them had received both. The study, taken as a whole, reports: Apparently, pseudoprogression bore no relation to changes among the top peripheral T cell clonotypes.

Indicated time point: baseline, week 1 (first vaccination visit). The treatment here: pre-vaccination baseline after standard-of-care therapy. Donors had new WHO grade 3 or 4 IDH1-mutant, ATRX-lost astrocytomas. As regards this clone: Its target is not known.

Produced via immunoSEQ multiplex PCR; TCRdb's table is partial and in-frame only. Among under 75,000 clones listed, approximately 91% were seen once. Per the germline V gene, CDR1 is MNHEY and CDR2 is SVGAGI. V gave up 6 bases and J gave up 3 bases, with 17 bases separating them. The CDR3 spans 15 residues. The receptor was isolated from a man aged 45-60 years with glioma. This material consisted of PBMCs, taken from a glioma patient treated with radiotherapy, temozolomide or both. The V and J genes are TRBV6-5 and TRBJ1-1; tentative D call: TRBD1 (6 bases). CDR3 loop: CASRRTQGMDTEAFF. The CDR3 DNA reads TGTGCCAGCAGACGCACACAGGGTATGGACACTGAAGCTTTCTTT.